What follows describes a single TCR beta chain. This CDR3 contains 14 residues. Trimming took 4 bases from V and 5 from J; bases not matched to a gene: 10. Looked up from germline, CDR1 is SQVTM and CDR2 is ANQGSEA. The data were taken from a study of OX40 agonist ivuxolimab in advanced cancers. At the level of the study: Treatment of patients was with ivuxolimab, an agonistic anti-OX40 (CD134) antibody.

Data came from immunoSEQ multiplex PCR; TCRdb stores just in-frame clones and leaves some out. The repertoire includes roughly 99,000 clones, approximately 90% of them detected once, and 1% to 1.5% sits in the top ten. Material: CD4+ or CD8+ T cells sorted from blood, obtained in a trial of the OX40 agonist ivuxolimab. V and J are TRBV29-1 and TRBJ2-5; 7 positions match TRBD1. This receptor was identified in an adult with an advanced solid tumor such as melanoma, head and neck, liver or kidney cancer. The CDR3 coding sequence is TGCAGCGTTGTGGGCCGACAGGGTGGGGAGACCCAGTACTTC. It codes for CSVVGRQGGETQYF. The entire variable domain, with the rest obtained from reference TRBV29-1 and TRBJ2-5, is as follows: SAVISQKPSRDICQRGTSLTIQCQVDSQVTMMFWYRQQPGQSLTLIATANQGSEATYESGFVIDKFPISRPNLTFSTLTVSNMSPEDSSIYLCSVVGRQGGETQYFGPGTRLLVL.